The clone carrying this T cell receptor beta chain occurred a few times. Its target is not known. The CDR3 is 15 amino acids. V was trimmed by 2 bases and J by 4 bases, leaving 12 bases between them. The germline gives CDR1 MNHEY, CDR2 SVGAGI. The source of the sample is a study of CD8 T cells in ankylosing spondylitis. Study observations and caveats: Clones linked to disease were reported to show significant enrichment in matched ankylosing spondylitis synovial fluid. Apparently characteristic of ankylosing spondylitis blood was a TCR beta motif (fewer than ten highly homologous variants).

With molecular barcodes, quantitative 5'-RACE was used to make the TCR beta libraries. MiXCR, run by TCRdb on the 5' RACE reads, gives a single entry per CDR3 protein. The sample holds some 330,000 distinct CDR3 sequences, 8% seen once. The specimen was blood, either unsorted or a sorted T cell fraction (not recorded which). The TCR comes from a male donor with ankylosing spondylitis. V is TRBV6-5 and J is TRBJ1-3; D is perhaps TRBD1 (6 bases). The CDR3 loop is CASSYTGGQGNTIYF. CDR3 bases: TGTGCCAGCAGTTACACCGGGGGGCAGGGAAACACCATATATTTT.